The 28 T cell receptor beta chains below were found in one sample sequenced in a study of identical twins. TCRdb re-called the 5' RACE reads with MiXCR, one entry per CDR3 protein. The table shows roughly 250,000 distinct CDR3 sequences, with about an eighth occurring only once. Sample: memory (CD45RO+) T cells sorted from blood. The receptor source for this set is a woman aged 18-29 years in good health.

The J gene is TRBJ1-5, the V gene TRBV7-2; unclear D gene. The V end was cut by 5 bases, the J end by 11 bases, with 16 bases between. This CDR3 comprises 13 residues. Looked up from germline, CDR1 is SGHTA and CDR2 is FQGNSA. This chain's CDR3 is CASSTRAGGAQHF. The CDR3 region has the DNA TGTGCCAGCAGCACACGGGCGGGTGGAGCCCAGCATTTT.

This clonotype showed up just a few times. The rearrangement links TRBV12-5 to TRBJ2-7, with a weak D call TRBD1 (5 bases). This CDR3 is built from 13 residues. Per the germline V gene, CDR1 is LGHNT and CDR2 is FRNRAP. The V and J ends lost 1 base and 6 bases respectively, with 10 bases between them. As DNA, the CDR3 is TGTGCTAGTGGTTTGGAAGGGGTATCCGAGCAGTACTTC. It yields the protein CASGLEGVSEQYF. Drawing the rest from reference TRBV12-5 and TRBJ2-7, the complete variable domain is DARVTQTPRHKVTEMGQEVTMRCQPILGHNTVFWYRQTMMQGLELLAYFRNRAPLDDSGMPKDRFSAEMPDATLATLKIQPSEPRDSAVYFCASGLEGVSEQYFGPGTRLTVT.

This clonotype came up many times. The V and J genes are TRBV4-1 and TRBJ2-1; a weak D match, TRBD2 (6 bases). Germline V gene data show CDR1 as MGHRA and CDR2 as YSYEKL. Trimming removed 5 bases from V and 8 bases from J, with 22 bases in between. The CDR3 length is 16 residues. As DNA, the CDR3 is TGCGCCAGCAGCACACCTTCTCGGCGAGCGGGCGATGAGCAGTTCTTC. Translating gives CASSTPSRRAGDEQFF.

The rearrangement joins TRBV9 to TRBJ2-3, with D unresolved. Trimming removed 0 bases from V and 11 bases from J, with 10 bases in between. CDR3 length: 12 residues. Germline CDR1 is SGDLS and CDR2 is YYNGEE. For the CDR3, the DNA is TGTGCCAGCAGCGTAGGGCCTGGTGGGCAGTATTTT. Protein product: CASSVGPGGQYF.

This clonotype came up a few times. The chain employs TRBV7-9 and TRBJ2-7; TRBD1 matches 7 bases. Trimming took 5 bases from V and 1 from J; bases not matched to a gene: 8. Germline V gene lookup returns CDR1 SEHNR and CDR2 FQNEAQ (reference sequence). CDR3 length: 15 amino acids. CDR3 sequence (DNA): TGTGCCAGCAGCAATCGGACAGGAGCTTCCTACGAGCAGTACTTC. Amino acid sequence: CASSNRTGASYEQYF. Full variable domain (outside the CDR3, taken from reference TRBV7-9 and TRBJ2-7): DTGVSQNPRHKITKRGQNVTFRCDPISEHNRLYWYRQTLGQGPEFLTYFQNEAQLEKSRLLSDRFSAERPKGSFSTLEIQRTEQGDSAMYLCASSNRTGASYEQYFGPGTRLTVT.

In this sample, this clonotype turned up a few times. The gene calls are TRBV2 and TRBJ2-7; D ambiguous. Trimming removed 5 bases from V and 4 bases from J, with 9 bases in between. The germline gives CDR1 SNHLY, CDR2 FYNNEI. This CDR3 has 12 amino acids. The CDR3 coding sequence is TGTGCCAGCAGTTTAACAGCGTACGAGCAGTACTTC. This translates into CASSLTAYEQYF.

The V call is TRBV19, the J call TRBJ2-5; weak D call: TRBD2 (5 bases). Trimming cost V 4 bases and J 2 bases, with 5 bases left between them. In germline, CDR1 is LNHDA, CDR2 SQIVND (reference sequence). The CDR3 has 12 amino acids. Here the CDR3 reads CASSTGQETQYF. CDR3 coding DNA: TGTGCCAGTAGTACGGGGCAAGAGACCCAGTACTTC.

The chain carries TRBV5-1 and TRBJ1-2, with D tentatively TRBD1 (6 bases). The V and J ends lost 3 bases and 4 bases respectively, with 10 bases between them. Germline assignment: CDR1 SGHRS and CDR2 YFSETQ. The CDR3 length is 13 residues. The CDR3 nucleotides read TGCGCCAGCAGCTACGGGACATTCTATGGCTACACCTTC. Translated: CASSYGTFYGYTF.

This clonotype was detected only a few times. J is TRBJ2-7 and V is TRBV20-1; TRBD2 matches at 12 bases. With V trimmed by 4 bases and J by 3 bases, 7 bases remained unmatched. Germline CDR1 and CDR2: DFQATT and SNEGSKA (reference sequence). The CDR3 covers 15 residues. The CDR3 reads CSAISATSGSYEQYF. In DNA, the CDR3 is TGCAGTGCTATCAGTGCGACTAGCGGGAGCTACGAGCAGTACTTC.

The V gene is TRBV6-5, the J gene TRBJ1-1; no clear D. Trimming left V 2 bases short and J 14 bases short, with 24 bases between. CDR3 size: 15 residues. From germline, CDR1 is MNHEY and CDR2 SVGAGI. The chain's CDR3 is CASSYQETAGAILFF. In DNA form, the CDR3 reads TGTGCCAGCAGTTACCAGGAGACTGCCGGAGCGATATTGTTCTTT.

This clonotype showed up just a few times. The CDR3 coding sequence is TGTGCCAGCTCACCACCTAGCTCCTACGAGCAGTACTTC. It encodes CASSPPSSYEQYF. The V call is TRBV18, the J call TRBJ2-7; no reliable D call. Germline V lookup: CDR1 KGHSH, CDR2 LQKENI. This CDR3 has 13 residues. Trimming took 0 bases from V and 0 from J, leaving 3 bases between them.

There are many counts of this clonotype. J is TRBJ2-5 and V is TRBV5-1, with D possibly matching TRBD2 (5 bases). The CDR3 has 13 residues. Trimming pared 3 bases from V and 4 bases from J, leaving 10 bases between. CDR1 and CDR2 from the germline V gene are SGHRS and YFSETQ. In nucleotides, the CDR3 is TGCGCCAGCAGCTCCGACGGGGTAGAGACCCAGTACTTC. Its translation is CASSSDGVETQYF.

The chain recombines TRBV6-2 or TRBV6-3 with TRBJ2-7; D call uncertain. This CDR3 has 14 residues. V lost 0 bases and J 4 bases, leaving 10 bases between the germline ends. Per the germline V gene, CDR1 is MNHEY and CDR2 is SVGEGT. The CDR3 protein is CASSYSGPRYEQYF. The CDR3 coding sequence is TGTGCCAGCAGTTACTCGGGTCCCCGATACGAGCAGTACTTC.

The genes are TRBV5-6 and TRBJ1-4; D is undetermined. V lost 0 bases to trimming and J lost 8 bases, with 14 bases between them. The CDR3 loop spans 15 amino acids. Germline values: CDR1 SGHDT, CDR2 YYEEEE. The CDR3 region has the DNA TGTGCCAGCAGCTTGGCCGGGTTGAGTGCGGAAAAACTGTTTTTT. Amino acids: CASSLAGLSAEKLFF.

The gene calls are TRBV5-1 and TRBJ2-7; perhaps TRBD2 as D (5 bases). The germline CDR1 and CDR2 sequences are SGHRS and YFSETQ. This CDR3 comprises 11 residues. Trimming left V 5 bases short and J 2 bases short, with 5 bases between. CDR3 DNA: TGCGCCAGCAGGGGAGCCTACGAGCAGTACTTC. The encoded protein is CASRGAYEQYF.

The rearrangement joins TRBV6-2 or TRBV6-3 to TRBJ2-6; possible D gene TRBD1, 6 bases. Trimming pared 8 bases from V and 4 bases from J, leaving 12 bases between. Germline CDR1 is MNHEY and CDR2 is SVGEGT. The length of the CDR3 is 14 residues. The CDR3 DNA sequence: TGTGCCAGCGGTACAGGGTTCGGGGCCAACGTCCTGACTTTC. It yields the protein CASGTGFGANVLTF.

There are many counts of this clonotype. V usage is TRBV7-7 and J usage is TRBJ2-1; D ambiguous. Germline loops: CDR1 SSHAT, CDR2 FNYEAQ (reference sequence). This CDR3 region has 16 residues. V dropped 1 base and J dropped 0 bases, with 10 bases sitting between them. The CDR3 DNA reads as TGTGCCAGCAGCTTAGTCCCGCAGAGCTCCTACAATGAGCAGTTCTTC. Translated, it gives CASSLVPQSSYNEQFF.

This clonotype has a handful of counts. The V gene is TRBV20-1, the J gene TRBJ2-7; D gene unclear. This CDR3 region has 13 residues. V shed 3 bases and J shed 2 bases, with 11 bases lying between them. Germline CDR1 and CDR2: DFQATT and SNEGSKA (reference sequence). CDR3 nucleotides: TGCAGTGCTAGTCGCGGATCCCCCTACGAGCAGTACTTC. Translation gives CSASRGSPYEQYF.

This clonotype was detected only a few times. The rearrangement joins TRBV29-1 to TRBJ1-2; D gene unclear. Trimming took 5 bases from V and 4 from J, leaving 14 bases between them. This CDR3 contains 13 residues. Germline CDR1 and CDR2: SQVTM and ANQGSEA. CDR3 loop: CSVSAGVSYGYTF. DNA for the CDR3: TGCAGCGTTTCGGCAGGCGTATCCTATGGCTACACCTTC. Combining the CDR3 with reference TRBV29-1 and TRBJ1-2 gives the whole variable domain SAVISQKPSRDICQRGTSLTIQCQVDSQVTMMFWYRQQPGQSLTLIATANQGSEATYESGFVIDKFPISRPNLTFSTLTVSNMSPEDSSIYLCSVSAGVSYGYTFGSGTRLTVV.

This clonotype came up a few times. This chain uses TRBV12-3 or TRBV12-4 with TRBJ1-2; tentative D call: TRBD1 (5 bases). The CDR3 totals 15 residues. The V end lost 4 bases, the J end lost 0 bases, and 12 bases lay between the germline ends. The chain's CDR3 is CASSWGTGTNYGYTF. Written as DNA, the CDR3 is TGTGCCAGCAGTTGGGGGACCGGTACTAACTATGGCTACACCTTC.

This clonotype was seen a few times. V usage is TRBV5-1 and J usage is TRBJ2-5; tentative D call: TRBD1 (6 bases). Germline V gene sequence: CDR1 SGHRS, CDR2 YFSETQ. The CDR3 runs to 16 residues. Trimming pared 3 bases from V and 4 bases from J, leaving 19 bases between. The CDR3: CASSWTASASTETQYF. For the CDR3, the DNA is TGCGCCAGCAGCTGGACAGCCAGCGCTTCAACAGAGACCCAGTACTTC.

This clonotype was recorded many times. CDR3 loop: CASSLPGTGTTEAFF. CDR3 nucleotide sequence: TGTGCCAGCAGCCTTCCCGGGACAGGGACCACTGAAGCTTTCTTT. V gene TRBV14 combines with J gene TRBJ1-1; 9 bases are shared with TRBD1. The CDR3 consists of 15 residues. The junction had 7 bases not matched to a gene; V was cut back by 4 bases and J by 4 bases. Germline-derived CDR1 and CDR2 are SGHDN and FVKESK.

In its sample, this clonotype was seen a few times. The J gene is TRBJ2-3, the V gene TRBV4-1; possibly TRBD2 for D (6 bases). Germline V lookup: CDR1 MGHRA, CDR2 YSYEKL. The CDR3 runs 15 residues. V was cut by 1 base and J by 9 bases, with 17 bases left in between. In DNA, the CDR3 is TGCGCCAGCAGCCAAGGGCCCCCTGGACTATCAACGCAGTATTTT. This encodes CASSQGPPGLSTQYF.

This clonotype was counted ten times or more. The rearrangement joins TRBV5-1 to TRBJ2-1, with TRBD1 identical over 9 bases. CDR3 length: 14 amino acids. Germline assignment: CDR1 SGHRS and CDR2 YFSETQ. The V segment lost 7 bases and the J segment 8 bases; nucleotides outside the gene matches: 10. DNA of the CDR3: TGCGCCAGCCCCCAGGACAGGGGAGGGGATGAGCAGTTCTTC. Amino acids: CASPQDRGGDEQFF.

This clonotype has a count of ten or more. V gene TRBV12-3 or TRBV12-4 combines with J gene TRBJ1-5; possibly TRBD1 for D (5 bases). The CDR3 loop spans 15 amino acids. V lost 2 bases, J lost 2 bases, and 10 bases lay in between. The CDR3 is CASSLWLRGNQPQHF. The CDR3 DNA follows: TGTGCCAGCAGTTTATGGCTCAGGGGCAATCAGCCCCAGCATTTT.

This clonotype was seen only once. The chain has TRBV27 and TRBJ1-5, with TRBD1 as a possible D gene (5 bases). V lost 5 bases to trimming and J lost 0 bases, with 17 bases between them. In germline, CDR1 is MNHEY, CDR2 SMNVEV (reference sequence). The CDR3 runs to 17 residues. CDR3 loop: CASSRTFDSYSNQPQHF. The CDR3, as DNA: TGTGCCAGCAGTCGAACCTTCGACAGTTATAGCAATCAGCCCCAGCATTTT.

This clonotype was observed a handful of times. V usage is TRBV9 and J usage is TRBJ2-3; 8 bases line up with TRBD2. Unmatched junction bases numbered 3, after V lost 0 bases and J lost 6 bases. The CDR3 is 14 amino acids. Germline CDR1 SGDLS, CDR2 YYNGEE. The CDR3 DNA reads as TGTGCCAGCAGCGTAGATCCTAGCGGGGATACGCAGTATTTT. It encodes CASSVDPSGDTQYF.

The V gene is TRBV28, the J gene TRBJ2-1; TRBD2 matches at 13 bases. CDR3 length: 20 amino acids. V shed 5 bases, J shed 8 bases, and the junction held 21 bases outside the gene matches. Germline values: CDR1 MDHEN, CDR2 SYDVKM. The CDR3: CASSPLPGLAGRGVQDEQFF. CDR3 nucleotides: TGTGCCAGCAGTCCCCTACCGGGACTAGCGGGACGGGGGGTACAGGATGAGCAGTTCTTC.